Following are 7 T cell receptor beta chains from one sample sequenced in a study of metastatic and nonmetastatic thyroid tumors. Prior to thyroid surgery, none of the patients had received any treatment. With MiXCR, TCRdb called clones anew from the PCR reads. The sample has approximately 84,000 clones; approximately 15% are singletons. Sequenced sample: blood. The receptor set was obtained from a female donor with papillary thyroid cancer or a benign thyroid nodule (not recorded which). Some clones in this sample may be carry-over from other donors' samples.

Many counts were recorded for this clone. This chain joins TRBV20-1 and TRBJ1-2, with 8 bases fitting TRBD1. Trimming took 3 bases from V and 0 from J; bases not matched to a gene: 9. CDR3 length: 16 residues. Looked up from germline, CDR1 is DFQATT and CDR2 is SNEGSKA (reference sequence). CDR3 protein: CSARGDRGYSNYGYTF. CDR3 bases: TGCAGTGCTAGGGGAGACAGGGGATACTCTAACTATGGCTACACCTTC.

This clone was detected many times. The DNA for the CDR3 is TGTGCCAGCAGCTTGTGGTTGGCTAACTATGGCTACACCTTC. Protein: CASSLWLANYGYTF. The V and J genes are TRBV5-4 and TRBJ1-2, with no clear D. The length of the CDR3 is 14 residues. V dropped 1 base and J dropped 0 bases, with 7 bases sitting between them. Germline V gene data show CDR1 as SGHNT and CDR2 as YYREEE (reference sequence).

Turning to this clone: A read error may explain this, as a much larger clone is one base away. At the DNA level, this CDR3 is encoded by other sequences in the same sample as well. This chain links TRBV19 with TRBJ1-1; 12 bases map to TRBD1. J lost 0 bases, V lost 6 bases, and 17 bases had no gene match. From germline, CDR1 is LNHDA and CDR2 SQIVND (reference sequence). The CDR3 is made up of 20 amino acids. CDR3 nucleotide sequence: TGTGCCAGTAGCCGACTTTCTCCCGGGACAGGGGGCAGTGTGAACACTGAAGCTTTCTTT. It is translated as CASSRLSPGTGGSVNTEAFF.

This chain uses TRBV3-1 with TRBJ2-7; 8 bases line up with TRBD1. The J segment lost 0 bases and the V segment lost 7 bases, leaving 11 bases of the junction unmatched. This CDR3 comprises 16 residues. CDR1 and CDR2 (germline): LGHDT, YNNKEL (reference sequence). This CDR3 is CASIRLRDRSSYEQYF. The CDR3, as DNA: TGTGCCAGCATCCGTCTCCGGGACAGGAGCTCCTACGAGCAGTACTTC.

Notes on this clone: This clone may be a read error of a much larger clone one base away. A read error is likely, as this CDR3 ends without the conserved phenylalanine or tryptophan. The gene calls are TRBV3-1 and TRBJ2-1; perhaps TRBD1 as D (6 bases). V gave up 1 base and J gave up 7 bases, with 17 bases separating them. The germline V gene has CDR1 LGHDT and CDR2 YNNKEL (reference sequence). The CDR3 is 16 residues long. CDR3: CASSQALVGAGNEQFS. The CDR3 DNA reads TGTGCCAGCAGCCAAGCCCTCGTGGGGGCAGGGAATGAGCAGTTCTCC.

This clone was seen at least ten times. This chain joins TRBV6-1 and TRBJ1-2, with D unclear. V was cut by 10 bases and J by 7 bases, with 13 bases left in between. The CDR3 is 11 amino acids. Germline V gene lookup returns CDR1 MNHNS and CDR2 SASEGT. CDR3: CATGEEGGYTF. CDR3 DNA sequence: TGTGCCACTGGGGAAGAAGGTGGCTACACCTTC.

The table lists this clone with many counts. V is TRBV7-9 and J is TRBJ2-2; D may match TRBD1 or TRBD2 (5 bases each). The CDR3 covers 15 residues. Trimming removed 5 bases at V and 3 bases at J, with 13 bases between. The germline V gene encodes CDR1 SEHNR and CDR2 FQNEAQ (reference sequence). CDR3 region: CASSLSGPDTGELFF. The CDR3 DNA reads TGTGCCAGCAGCCTGTCGGGGCCGGACACCGGGGAGCTGTTTTTT.